The 3 T cell receptor beta chains below all came from one sample that was sequenced in a study of early T cells in non-severe SARS-CoV-2 infection. TCRdb passed the 5' RACE reads through MiXCR, listing each CDR3 protein once. The sample records around 30,000 distinct CDR3 sequences, around 5.1% being singletons. Sequencing was performed on whole blood. Receptors were obtained from an adult who was a healthcare worker with PCR-confirmed SARS-CoV-2 infection or an uninfected control (not recorded which).

This clonotype was counted a few times. This chain's CDR3 is CASKSSGRAYEQYF. The CDR3 DNA sequence: TGTGCCTCTAAATCTAGCGGGAGGGCCTACGAGCAGTACTTC. The rearrangement joins TRBV30 to TRBJ2-7; 12 bases match TRBD2. The CDR3 sequence is 14 residues long. Germline V gene sequence: CDR1 GTSNPN, CDR2 SVGIG (reference sequence). Trimming at V came to 7 bases and at J to 2 bases, leaving 6 bases not matched to a gene.

This clonotype has only a few counts. The chain employs TRBV7-2 and TRBJ2-7; 11 nucleotides line up with TRBD1. The trim removed 3 bases at V and 3 bases at J, leaving 4 bases unmatched. CDR1 is SGHTA and CDR2 is FQGNSA in the germline V gene. The CDR3 consists of 15 residues. The CDR3 DNA follows: TGTGCCAGCAGCTTCGGGACAGGGGGTAACTACGAGCAGTACTTC. It is translated as CASSFGTGGNYEQYF.

This clonotype turned up a few times. This chain connects TRBV12-3 or TRBV12-4 to TRBJ1-1; TRBD1 aligns across 8 bases. With V trimmed by 5 bases and J by 4 bases, 3 bases remained unmatched. CDR3 length equals 13 residues. Here the CDR3 DNA reads TGTGCCAGCAGTCGGGACAGGAGCACTGAAGCTTTCTTT. Protein: CASSRDRSTEAFF.